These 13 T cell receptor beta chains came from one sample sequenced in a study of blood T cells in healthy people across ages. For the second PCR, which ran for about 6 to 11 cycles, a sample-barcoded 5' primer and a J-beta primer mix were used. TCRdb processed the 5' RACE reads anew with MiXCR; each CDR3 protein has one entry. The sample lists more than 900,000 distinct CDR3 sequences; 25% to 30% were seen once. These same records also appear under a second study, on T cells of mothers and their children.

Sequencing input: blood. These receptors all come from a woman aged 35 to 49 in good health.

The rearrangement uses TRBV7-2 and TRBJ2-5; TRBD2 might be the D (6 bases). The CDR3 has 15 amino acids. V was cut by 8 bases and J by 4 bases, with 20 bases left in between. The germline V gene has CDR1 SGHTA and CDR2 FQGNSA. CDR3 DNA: TGTGCCAGCGGAAAGGGCCAGGTCGGGGGAGAGACCCAGTACTTC. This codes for CASGKGQVGGETQYF.

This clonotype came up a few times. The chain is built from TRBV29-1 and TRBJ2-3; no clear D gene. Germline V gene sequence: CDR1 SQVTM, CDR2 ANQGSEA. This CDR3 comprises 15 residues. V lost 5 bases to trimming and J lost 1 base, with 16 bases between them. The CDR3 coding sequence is TGCAGCGTTACCTGGCTCCAACGGGGCACAGATACGCAGTATTTT. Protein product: CSVTWLQRGTDTQYF.

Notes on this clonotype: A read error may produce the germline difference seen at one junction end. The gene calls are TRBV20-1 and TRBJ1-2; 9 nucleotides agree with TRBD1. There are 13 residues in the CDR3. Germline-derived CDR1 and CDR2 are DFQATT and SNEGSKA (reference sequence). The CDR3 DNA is TGCAGTGCTAATGGACAGGGGCGCTATGACTACACCTTC. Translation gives CSANGQGRYDYTF.

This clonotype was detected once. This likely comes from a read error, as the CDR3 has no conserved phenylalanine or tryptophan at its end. The CDR3 DNA reads as TGTGCTAGCAGCCCCGGGACAATCTTTAGTGAGCAGTACGTC. It encodes CASSPGTIFSEQYV. The chain has TRBV7-7 and TRBJ2-4, with a possible D match to TRBD1 (6 bases). Germline assignment: CDR1 SSHAT and CDR2 FNYEAQ (reference sequence). This CDR3 is built from 14 residues.

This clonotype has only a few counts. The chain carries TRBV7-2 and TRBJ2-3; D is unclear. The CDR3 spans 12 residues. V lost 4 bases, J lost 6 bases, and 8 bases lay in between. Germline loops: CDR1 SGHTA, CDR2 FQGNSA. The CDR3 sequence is CASSSPRDTQYF. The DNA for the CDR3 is TGTGCCAGCAGCTCCCCTAGGGATACGCAGTATTTT.

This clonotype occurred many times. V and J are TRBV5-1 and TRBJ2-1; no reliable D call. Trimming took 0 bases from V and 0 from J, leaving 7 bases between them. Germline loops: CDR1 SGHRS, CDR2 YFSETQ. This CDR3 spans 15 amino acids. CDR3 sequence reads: CASSLAQSSYNEQFF. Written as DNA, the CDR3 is TGCGCCAGCAGCTTGGCTCAGAGCTCCTACAATGAGCAGTTCTTC.

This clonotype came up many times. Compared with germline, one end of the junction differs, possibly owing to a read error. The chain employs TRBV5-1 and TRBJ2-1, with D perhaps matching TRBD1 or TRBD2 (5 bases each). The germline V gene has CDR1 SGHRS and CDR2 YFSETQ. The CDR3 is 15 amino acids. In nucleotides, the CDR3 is TGTGCCAGCAGTTCCTCAGGGAGCTCCTACAATGAGCAGTTCTTC. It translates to CASSSSGSSYNEQFF.

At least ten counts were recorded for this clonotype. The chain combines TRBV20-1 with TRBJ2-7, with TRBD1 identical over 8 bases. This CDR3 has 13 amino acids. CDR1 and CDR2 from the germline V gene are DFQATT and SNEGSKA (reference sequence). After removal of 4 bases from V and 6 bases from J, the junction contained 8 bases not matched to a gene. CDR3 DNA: TGCAGTGCTAAACAACGAACAGGGGGCGAGCAGTACTTC. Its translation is CSAKQRTGGEQYF.

The CDR3 region is CASSPRASNTEAFF. DNA for the CDR3: TGTGCCAGCAGCCCACGGGCCTCGAACACTGAAGCTTTCTTT. The chain recombines TRBV7-2 with TRBJ1-1; no clear D gene. Trimming shortened V by 5 bases and J by 1 base, and 11 bases separated the two germline ends. The CDR3 extends over 14 amino acids. Germline CDR1 SGHTA, CDR2 FQGNSA.

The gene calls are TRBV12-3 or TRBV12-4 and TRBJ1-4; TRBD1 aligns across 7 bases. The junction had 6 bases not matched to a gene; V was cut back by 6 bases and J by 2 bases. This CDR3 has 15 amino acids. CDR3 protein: CASSRTGRTNEKLFF. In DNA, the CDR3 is TGTGCCAGCAGCCGGACAGGCCGGACTAATGAAAAACTGTTTTTT.

CDR3 in amino acids: CASSQDPLRTVSYEQYF. CDR3 DNA: TGTGCCAGCAGCCAAGATCCTCTTAGGACAGTCTCCTACGAGCAGTACTTC. The V and J genes are TRBV4-2 and TRBJ2-7, with a tentative D call TRBD1 (6 bases). V was pared by 0 bases and J by 0 bases, with 15 bases between. CDR3 length equals 17 residues. Germline lookup yields CDR1 LGHNA and CDR2 YNFKEQ.

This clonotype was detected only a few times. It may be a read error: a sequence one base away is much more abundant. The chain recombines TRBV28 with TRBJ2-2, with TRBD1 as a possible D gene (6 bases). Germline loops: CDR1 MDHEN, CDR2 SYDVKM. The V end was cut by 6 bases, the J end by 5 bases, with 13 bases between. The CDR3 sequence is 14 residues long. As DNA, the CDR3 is TGTGCCAGCAGGGACAGTTTAGTGACCGGGGAGCTGTTTTTT. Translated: CASRDSLVTGELFF.

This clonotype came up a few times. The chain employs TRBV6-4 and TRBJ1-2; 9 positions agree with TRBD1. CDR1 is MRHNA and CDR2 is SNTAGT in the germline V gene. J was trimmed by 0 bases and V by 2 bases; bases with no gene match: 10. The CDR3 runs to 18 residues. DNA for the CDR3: TGTGCCAGCAGTGACGGTTTGGACAGGGGTTTCCCTAACTATGGCTACACCTTC. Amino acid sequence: CASSDGLDRGFPNYGYTF.